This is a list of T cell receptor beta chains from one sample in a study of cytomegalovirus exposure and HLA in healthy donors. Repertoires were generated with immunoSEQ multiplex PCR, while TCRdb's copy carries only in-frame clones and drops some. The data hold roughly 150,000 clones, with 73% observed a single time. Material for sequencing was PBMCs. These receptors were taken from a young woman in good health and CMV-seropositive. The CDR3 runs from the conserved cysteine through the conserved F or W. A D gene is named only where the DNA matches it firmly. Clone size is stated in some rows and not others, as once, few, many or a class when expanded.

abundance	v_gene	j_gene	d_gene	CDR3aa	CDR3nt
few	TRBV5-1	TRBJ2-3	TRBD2	CASSLVAGEDTQYF	TGCGCCAGCAGCTTGGTAGCGGGGGAAGATACGCAGTATTTT
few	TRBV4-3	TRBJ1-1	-	CASSQARVERAFF	TGCGCCAGCAGCCAAGCGAGGGTCGAGAGGGCTTTCTTT
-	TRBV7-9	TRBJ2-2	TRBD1	CAMRLADRGLLTGELFF	TGTGCCATGAGGCTTGCCGACAGGGGGCTACTCACCGGGGAGCTGTTTTTT
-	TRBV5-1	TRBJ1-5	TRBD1	CASSLSAGGGQPQHF	TGCGCCAGCAGCTTGTCGGCAGGGGGAGGTCAGCCCCAGCATTTT
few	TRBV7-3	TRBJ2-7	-	CASRDLGGASYEQYF	TGTGCCAGCAGGGACCTCGGCGGGGCCTCCTACGAGCAGTACTTC
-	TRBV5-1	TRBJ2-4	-	CASSWETNPRTIQYF	TGCGCCAGCAGCTGGGAGACAAATCCAAGGACCATTCAGTACTTC
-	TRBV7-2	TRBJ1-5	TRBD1	CASSLEQGFNQPQHF	TGTGCCAGCAGCTTAGAACAGGGGTTCAATCAGCCCCAGCATTTT
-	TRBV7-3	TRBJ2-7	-	CASSSDSLGPYEQYF	TGTGCCAGCAGCTCGGACTCCTTAGGTCCGTACGAGCAGTACTTC
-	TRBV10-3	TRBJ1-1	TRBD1	CAISSGQGLNTEAFF	TGTGCCATCAGTTCAGGACAGGGCCTGAACACTGAAGCTTTCTTT
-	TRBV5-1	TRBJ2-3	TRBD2	CASSDPSGGADTQYF	TGCGCCAGCAGCGACCCTAGCGGGGGGGCAGATACGCAGTATTTT
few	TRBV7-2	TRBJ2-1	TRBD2	CASSLRGGTEQFF	TGTGCCAGCAGCCTCCGGGGGGGCACTGAGCAGTTCTTC
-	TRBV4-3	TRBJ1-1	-	CASSQDIQQNTEAFF	TGCGCCAGCAGCCAAGACATTCAACAGAACACTGAAGCTTTCTTT
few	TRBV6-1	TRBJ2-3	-	CASSERVDTQYF	TGTGCCAGCAGTGAACGGGTAGATACGCAGTATTTT
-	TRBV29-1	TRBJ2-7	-	CSVEGRSEQYF	TGCAGCGTTGAAGGCCGATCCGAGCAGTACTTC
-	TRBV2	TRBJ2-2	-	CASTPVKNTGELFF	TGTGCCAGCACCCCAGTAAAGAACACCGGGGAGCTGTTTTTT
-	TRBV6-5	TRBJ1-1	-	CASSYSMRAGTEAFF	TGTGCCAGCAGTTATTCCATGCGGGCGGGCACTGAAGCTTTCTTT
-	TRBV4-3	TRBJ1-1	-	CASSITMEDNTEAFF	TGCGCCAGCAGCATTACCATGGAGGACAACACTGAAGCTTTCTTT
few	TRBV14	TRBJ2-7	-	CASSSQTVPGEQYF	TGTGCCAGCAGCTCGCAGACAGTCCCAGGCGAGCAGTACTTC
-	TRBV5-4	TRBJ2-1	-	CASSLWGGALDEQFF	TGTGCCAGCAGCTTGTGGGGGGGGGCCCTCGATGAGCAGTTCTTC
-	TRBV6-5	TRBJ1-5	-	CASSSSFNSNQPQHF	TGTGCCAGCAGTTCTTCCTTTAATAGCAATCAGCCCCAGCATTTT
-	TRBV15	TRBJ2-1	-	CATSRGGGSEQFF	TGTGCCACCAGCAGGGGTGGTGGGAGTGAGCAGTTCTTC
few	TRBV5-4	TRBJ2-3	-	CASSKLESTDTQYF	TGTGCCAGCAGCAAACTAGAGAGCACAGATACGCAGTATTTT
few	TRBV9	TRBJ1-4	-	CASSSHIDEKLFF	TGTGCCAGCAGCTCCCACATCGATGAAAAACTGTTTTTT
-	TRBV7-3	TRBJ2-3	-	CASSLMLGPRRFTDTQYF	TGTGCCAGCAGCTTAATGTTGGGGCCCCGCCGATTCACAGATACGCAGTATTTT
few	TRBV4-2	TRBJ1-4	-	CASSQDGSVRSDEKLFF	TGTGCCAGCAGCCAAGATGGGTCGGTTAGGAGTGATGAAAAACTGTTTTTT
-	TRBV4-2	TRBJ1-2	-	CASSQEAQEANYGYTF	TGTGCCAGCAGCCAAGAGGCCCAGGAAGCTAACTATGGCTACACCTTC
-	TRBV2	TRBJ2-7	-	CASSSGGTYEQYF	TGTGCCAGCAGTTCAGGGGGGACCTACGAGCAGTACTTC
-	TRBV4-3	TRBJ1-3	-	CASSQASSGNTIYF	TGCGCCAGCAGCCAAGCCAGCTCTGGAAACACCATATATTTT
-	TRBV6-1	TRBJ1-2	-	CASRGQVFYGYTF	TGTGCCAGCAGAGGTCAGGTATTCTATGGCTACACCTTC
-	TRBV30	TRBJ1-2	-	CAKTGPNYGYTF	TGTGCAAAGACAGGACCGAACTATGGCTACACCTTC
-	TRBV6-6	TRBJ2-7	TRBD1	CASRNEGQGKYEQYF	TGTGCCAGCAGGAATGAGGGACAGGGTAAATACGAGCAGTACTTC
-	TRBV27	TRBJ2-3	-	CASSFSYRDTQYF	TGTGCCAGCAGTTTTTCATACAGGGATACGCAGTATTTT
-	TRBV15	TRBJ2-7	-	CATSSGWGHPSYEQYF	TGTGCCACCAGCAGTGGTTGGGGCCATCCCTCCTACGAGCAGTACTTC